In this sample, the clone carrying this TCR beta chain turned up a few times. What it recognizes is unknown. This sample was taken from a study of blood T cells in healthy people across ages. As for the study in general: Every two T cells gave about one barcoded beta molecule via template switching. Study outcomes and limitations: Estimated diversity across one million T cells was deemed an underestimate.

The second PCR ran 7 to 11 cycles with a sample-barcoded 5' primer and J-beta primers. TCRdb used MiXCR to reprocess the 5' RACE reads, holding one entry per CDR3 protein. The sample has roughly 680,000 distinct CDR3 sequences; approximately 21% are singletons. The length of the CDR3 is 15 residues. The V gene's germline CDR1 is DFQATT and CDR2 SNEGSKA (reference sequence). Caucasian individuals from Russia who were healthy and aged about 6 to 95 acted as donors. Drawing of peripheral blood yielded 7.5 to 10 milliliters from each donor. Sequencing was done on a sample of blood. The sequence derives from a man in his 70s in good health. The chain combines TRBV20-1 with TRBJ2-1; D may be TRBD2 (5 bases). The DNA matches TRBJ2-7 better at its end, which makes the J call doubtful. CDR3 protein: CSASPLTGSSYEQYF. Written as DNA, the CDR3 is TGCAGTGCTAGCCCTCTGACGGGAAGCTCCTACGAGCAGTACTTC.